The entry below describes one T cell receptor beta chain. The data derive from a study of technical replicates of blood from a handful of donors. This CDR3 comprises 11 residues. The germline gives CDR1 SQVTM, CDR2 ANQGSEA. The V end lost 5 bases, the J end lost 11 bases, and 15 bases lay between the germline ends. Method: immunoSEQ multiplex PCR; TCRdb's copy keeps in-frame clones and lacks some. The sample records about 68,000 clones, around 97% being singletons. The sample taken for sequencing was T cells isolated from PBMCs. The clonotype was recovered from a human donor in good health. V and J are TRBV29-1 and TRBJ1-1, with D tentatively TRBD1 (5 bases). The CDR3 protein is CSVTVSGYAFF. In nucleotides, the CDR3 is TGCAGCGTTACAGTATCAGGGTACGCTTTCTTT.